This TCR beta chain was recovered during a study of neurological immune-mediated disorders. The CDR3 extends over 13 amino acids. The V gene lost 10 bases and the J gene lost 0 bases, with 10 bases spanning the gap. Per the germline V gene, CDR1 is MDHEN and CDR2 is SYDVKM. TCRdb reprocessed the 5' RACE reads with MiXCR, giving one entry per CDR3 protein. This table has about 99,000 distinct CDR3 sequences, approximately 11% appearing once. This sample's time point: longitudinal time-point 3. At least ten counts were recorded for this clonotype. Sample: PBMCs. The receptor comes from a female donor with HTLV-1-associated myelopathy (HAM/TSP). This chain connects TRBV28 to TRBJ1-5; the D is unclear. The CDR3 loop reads CATIEDSNQPQHF. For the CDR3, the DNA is TGTGCCACAATAGAGGATAGCAATCAGCCCCAGCATTTT.